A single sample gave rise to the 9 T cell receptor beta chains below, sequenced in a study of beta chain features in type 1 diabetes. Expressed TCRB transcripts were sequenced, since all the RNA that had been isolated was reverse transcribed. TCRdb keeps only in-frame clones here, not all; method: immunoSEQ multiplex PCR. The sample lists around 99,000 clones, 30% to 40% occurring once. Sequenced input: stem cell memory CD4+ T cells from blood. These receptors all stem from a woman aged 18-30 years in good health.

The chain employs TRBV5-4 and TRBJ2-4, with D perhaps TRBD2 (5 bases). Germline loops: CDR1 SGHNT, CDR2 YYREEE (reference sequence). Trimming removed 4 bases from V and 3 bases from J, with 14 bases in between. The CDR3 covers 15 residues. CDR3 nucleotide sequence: TGTGCCAGCAGCGCTTTCGGGATTCTCAAAAACATTCAGTACTTC. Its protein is CASSAFGILKNIQYF.

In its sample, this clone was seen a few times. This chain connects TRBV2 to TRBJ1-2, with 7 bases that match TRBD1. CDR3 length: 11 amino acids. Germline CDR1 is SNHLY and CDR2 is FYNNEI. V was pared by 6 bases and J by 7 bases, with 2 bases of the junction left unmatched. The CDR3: CASSYRGGYTF. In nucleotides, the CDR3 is TGTGCCAGCAGCTACAGGGGTGGCTACACCTTC. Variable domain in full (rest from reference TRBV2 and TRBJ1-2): EPEVTQTPSHQVTQMGQEVILRCVPISNHLYFYWYRQILGQKVEFLVSFYNNEISEKSEIFDDQFSVERPDGSNFTLKIRSTKLEDSAMYFCASSYRGGYTFGSGTRLTVV.

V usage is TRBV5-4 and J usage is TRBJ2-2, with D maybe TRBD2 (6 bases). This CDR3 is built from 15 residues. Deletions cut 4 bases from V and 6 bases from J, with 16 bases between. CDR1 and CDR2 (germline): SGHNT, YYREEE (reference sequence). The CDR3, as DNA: TGTGCCAGCAGCCTGCTGGCTAGCGCACCCGGGGAGCTGTTTTTT. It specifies CASSLLASAPGELFF.

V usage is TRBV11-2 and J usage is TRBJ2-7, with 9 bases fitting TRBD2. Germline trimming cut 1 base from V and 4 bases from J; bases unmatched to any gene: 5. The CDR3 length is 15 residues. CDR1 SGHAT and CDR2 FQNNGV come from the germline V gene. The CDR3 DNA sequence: TGTGCCAGCAGCTTAGGGGGACTAGCTCTATACGAGCAGTACTTC. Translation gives CASSLGGLALYEQYF.

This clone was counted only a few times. The CDR3 DNA reads as TGCGCCAGCAGCTTGGGTTTTTCAGGGAACTCTGGAAACACCATATATTTT. It is translated as CASSLGFSGNSGNTIYF. The chain is built from TRBV5-1 and TRBJ1-3, with D maybe TRBD1 (5 bases). The germline CDR1 and CDR2 sequences are SGHRS and YFSETQ. The CDR3 sequence is 17 residues long. Trimming left V 0 bases short and J 0 bases short, with 13 bases between.

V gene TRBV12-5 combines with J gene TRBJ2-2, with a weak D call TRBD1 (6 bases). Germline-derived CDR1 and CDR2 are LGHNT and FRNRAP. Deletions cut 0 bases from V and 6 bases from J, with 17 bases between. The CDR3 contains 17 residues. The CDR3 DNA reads TGTGCTAGTGGTTTGGTACTCGGACAGCCATTTTCCGGGGAGCTGTTTTTT. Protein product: CASGLVLGQPFSGELFF.

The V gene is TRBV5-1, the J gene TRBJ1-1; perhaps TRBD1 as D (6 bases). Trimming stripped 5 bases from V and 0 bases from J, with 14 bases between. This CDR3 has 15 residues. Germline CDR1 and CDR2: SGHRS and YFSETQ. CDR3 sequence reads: CASRSAGTLNTEAFF. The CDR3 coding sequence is TGCGCCAGCAGGTCCGCCGGGACATTGAACACTGAAGCTTTCTTT.

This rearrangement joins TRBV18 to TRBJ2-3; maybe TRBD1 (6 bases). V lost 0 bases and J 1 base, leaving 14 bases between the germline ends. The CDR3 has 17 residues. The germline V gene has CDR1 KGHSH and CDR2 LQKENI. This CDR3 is CASSPPGRPGGTDTQYF. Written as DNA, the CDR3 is TGTGCCAGCTCACCACCAGGTCGCCCAGGGGGCACAGATACGCAGTATTTT.

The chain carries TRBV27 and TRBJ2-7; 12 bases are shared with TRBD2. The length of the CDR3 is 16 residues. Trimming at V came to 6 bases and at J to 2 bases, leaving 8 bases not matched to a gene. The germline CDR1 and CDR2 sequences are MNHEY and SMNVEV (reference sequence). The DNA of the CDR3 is TGTGCCAGCAGGTTAGTAAGGACTAGCGGGGCCTACGAGCAGTACTTC. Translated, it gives CASRLVRTSGAYEQYF.